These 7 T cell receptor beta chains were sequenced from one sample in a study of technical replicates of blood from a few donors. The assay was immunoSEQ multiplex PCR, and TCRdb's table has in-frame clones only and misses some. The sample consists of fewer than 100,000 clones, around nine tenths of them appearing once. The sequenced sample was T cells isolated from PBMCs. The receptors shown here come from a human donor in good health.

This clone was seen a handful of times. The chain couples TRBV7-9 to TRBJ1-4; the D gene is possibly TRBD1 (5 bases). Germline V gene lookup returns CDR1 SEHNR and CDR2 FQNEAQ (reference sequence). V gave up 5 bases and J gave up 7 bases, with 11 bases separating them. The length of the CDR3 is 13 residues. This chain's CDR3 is CASSLGGGEKLFF. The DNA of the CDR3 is TGTGCCAGCAGCCTCGGGGGAGGTGAAAAACTGTTTTTT. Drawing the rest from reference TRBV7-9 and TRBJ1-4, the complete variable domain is DTGVSQNPRHKITKRGQNVTFRCDPISEHNRLYWYRQTLGQGPEFLTYFQNEAQLEKSRLLSDRFSAERPKGSFSTLEIQRTEQGDSAMYLCASSLGGGEKLFFGSGTQLSVL.

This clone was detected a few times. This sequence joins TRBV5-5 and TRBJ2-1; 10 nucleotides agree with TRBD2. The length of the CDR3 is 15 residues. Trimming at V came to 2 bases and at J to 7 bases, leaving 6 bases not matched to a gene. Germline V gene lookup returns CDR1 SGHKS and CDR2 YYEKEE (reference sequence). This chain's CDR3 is CASSFLAGAGNEQFF. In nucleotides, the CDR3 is TGTGCCAGCAGCTTTCTAGCGGGAGCTGGAAATGAGCAGTTCTTC.

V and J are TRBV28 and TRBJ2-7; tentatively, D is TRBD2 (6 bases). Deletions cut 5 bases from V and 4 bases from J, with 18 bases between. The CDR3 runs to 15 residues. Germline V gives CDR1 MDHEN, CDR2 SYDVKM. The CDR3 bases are TGTGCCAGCAGTGGATCCGGGACTCCGCTTTACGAGCAGTACTTC. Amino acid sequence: CASSGSGTPLYEQYF.

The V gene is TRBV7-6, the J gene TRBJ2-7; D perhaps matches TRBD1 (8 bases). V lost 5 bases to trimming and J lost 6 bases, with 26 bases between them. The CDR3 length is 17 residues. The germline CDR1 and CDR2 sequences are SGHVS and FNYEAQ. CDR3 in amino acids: CASSQGGVGTGAVEQYF. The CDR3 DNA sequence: TGTGCCAGCAGCCAAGGGGGGGTAGGGACAGGCGCCGTCGAGCAGTACTTC.

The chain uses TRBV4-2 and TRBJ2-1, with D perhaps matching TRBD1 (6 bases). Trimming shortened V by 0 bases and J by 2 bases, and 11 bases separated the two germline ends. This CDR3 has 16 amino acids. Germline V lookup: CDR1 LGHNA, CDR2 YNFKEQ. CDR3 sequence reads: CASSQDSQGAYNEQFF. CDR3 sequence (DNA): TGTGCCAGCAGCCAAGATTCACAGGGCGCCTACAATGAGCAGTTCTTC.

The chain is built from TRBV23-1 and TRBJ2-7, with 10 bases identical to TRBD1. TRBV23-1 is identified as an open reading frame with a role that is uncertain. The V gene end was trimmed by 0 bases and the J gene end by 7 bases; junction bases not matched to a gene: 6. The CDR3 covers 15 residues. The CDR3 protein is CASSQSGQGNLEQYF. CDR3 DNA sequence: TGCGCCAGCAGTCAATCGGGACAGGGGAATCTGGAGCAGTACTTC.

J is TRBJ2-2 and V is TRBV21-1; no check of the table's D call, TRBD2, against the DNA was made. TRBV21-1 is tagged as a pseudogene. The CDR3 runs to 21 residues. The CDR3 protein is CASSKDSECFPGRQNTGELFF. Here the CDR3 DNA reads TGTGCCAGCAGCAAAGATTCTGAGTGTTTCCCCGGGAGACAAAACACCGGGGAGCTGTTTTTT.